The T cell receptor beta chain under discussion was sequenced for a study of T-cell reconstitution after alpha-beta-depleted transplantation in children. Broader study findings: At the one-year point after transplant, T-cell counts and TCRbeta diversity were found to come mostly from T cells that had been newly produced. Several hundred expanded graft clones reportedly were the source of alpha-beta T cells about two months after transplant. The high TCRbeta diversity at day 60 in some patients came from surviving recipient T cells and thymic progenitors.

In its sample, this clonotype was seen a few times. Its specificity is unknown. For TCRbeta, the library was prepared with unique molecular identifiers. TCRdb independently ran MiXCR on the PCR reads; one entry per CDR3 protein. This sample has 250,000 to 400,000 distinct CDR3 sequences; around 25% occur once, and the top ten carry 11%. This receptor was taken from a male patient between 5 and 17 years old who had a stem cell transplant for acute lymphoblastic leukemia, so the T cells may come from the graft donor. The source material was PBMCs, mostly from graft donor cells, sampled 180 days after TCRalphabeta/CD19-depleted stem cell transplant.

This CDR3 reads CSVRQSYEQYF. The CDR3 DNA is TGCAGCGTACGACAGTCCTACGAGCAGTACTTC. V and J are TRBV29-1 and TRBJ2-7; TRBD1 is a possible D gene (5 bases). V lost 6 bases and J lost 1, with 7 bases in between. Germline V gene lookup returns CDR1 SQVTM and CDR2 ANQGSEA. The CDR3 covers 11 residues.